The rows below give T cell receptor beta chains drawn from one sample of a study of blood T cell repertoires in COVID-19. Repertoires were generated with immunoSEQ multiplex PCR, while TCRdb's copy carries only in-frame clones and drops some. This table holds some 140,000 clones, around 87% found once. Sequencing used peripheral blood. The source is a man aged 45-60 years with active COVID-19. Each CDR3 is given with its conserved first and last residue. The D gene is left open where the match is weak. For some rows the clone size is stated as once, few or many, or as a class when expanded; others skip it.

cdr3_aa cdr3_nt d_call j_call v_call clone_size
CASSKGLAGAILLQETQYF TGTGCCAGCAGTAAAGGACTAGCGGGGGCCATACTATTACAAGAGACCCAGTACTTC TRBD2 TRBJ2-5 TRBV28 .
CATSRGDGGKLFF TGTGCCACCAGCAGGGGGGACGGGGGAAAACTGTTTTTT . TRBJ1-4 TRBV15 .
CSVVGQRQSYEQYF TGCAGCGTCGTCGGACAGCGTCAGTCCTACGAGCAGTACTTC . TRBJ2-7 TRBV29-1 .
CASSPSGEGNIQYF TGTGCCAGCAGTCCTAGCGGGGAAGGAAACATTCAGTACTTC TRBD2 TRBJ2-4 TRBV4-2 once
CASGNLAGTGELFF TGTGCCAGCGGAAATCTAGCGGGAACCGGGGAGCTGTTTTTT TRBD2 TRBJ2-2 TRBV5-5 .
CASSAGVLAGGYNEQFF TGCGCCAGCAGCGCCGGGGTTCTGGCGGGGGGGTACAATGAGCAGTTCTTC TRBD2 TRBJ2-1 TRBV5-1 .
CASSLLPGQDYEQYF TGTGCCAGCAGTCTACTCCCGGGACAGGACTACGAGCAGTACTTC TRBD1 TRBJ2-7 TRBV27 .
CASSPSGGPYEQYF TGTGCCAGCAGCCCTAGCGGGGGACCCTACGAGCAGTACTTC TRBD2 TRBJ2-7 TRBV7-2 .
CASSSTGSYEQYF TGTGCCAGCAGCTCTACAGGGTCCTACGAGCAGTACTTC . TRBJ2-7 TRBV11-3 .
CASSLSATGIYGYTF TGTGCCAGCAGTTTATCCGCTACAGGCATCTATGGCTACACCTTC . TRBJ1-2 TRBV27 .
CASSRTGVSPYNEQFF TGTGCCAGCAGTCGAACAGGGGTCTCGCCCTACAATGAGCAGTTCTTC TRBD1 TRBJ2-1 TRBV2 once
CASSRYRDSSGNTIYF TGTGCCAGCAGCCGCTATAGGGACAGCTCTGGAAACACCATATATTTT TRBD1 TRBJ1-3 TRBV3-1/TRBV3-2 .
CASRLAGEEQFF TGTGCCAGCCGACTAGCGGGGGAAGAGCAGTTCTTC TRBD2 TRBJ2-1 TRBV2 .
CASSLSRGEETQYF TGTGCCAGCAGCTTGTCGCGGGGGGAAGAGACCCAGTACTTC TRBD2 TRBJ2-5 TRBV5-4 .
CASSQDRSNTGELFF TGCGCCAGCAGCCAAGACAGATCGAACACCGGGGAGCTGTTTTTT . TRBJ2-2 TRBV4-1 .
CAWSWGSGGAQDTQYF TGTGCCTGGAGTTGGGGTAGCGGGGGGGCCCAAGATACGCAGTATTTT TRBD2 TRBJ2-3 TRBV30 .
CASSSIRGYEQYF TGTGCCAGCAGCTCCATAAGAGGCTACGAGCAGTACTTC . TRBJ2-7 TRBV7-9 .
CASSSTTSGVNIQYF TGTGCCAGCAGCTCCACGACTAGCGGTGTAAACATTCAGTACTTC TRBD2 TRBJ2-4 TRBV5-4 .
CASSLAGSQGAYGYTF TGTGCCAGCAGCTTAGCCGGGTCCCAAGGGGCGTATGGCTACACCTTC . TRBJ1-2 TRBV5-5 .
CASRGQLNTGELFF TGTGCCAGCAGGGGACAGTTAAACACCGGGGAGCTGTTTTTT TRBD1 TRBJ2-2 TRBV2 .
CASSPRTGGVYGYTF TGTGCCAGCAGCCCCCGGACAGGGGGCGTCTATGGCTACACCTTC TRBD1 TRBJ1-2 TRBV5-4 .
CASSWDRGNYGYTF TGTGCCAGCAGTTGGGACAGGGGAAACTATGGCTACACCTTC TRBD1 TRBJ1-2 TRBV2 .
CASSPTLDGVSGANVLTF TGTGCCAGCAGCCCGACCCTCGACGGGGTCTCTGGGGCCAACGTCCTGACTTTC . TRBJ2-6 TRBV14 .
CAISGLGVARDTQYF TGTGCCATCAGTGGGTTAGGAGTAGCAAGGGATACGCAGTATTTT . TRBJ2-3 TRBV10-3 .
CAWSTRENQPQHF TGTGCCTGGAGTACCAGGGAAAATCAGCCCCAGCATTTT . TRBJ1-5 TRBV30 few
CASSHSWVRLNTEAFF TGTGCCAGCAGTCACAGCTGGGTCCGGCTGAACACTGAAGCTTTCTTT . TRBJ1-1 TRBV2 .
CASSEPTVGEEQYF TGCGCCAGCAGTGAGCCCACCGTGGGCGAAGAGCAGTACTTC . TRBJ2-7 TRBV10-1 .
CASSPVTTESPLHF TGTGCCAGCAGCCCGGTTACAACGGAGTCACCCCTCCACTTT . TRBJ1-6 TRBV3-1/TRBV3-2 .
CASSPGQTMNTEAFF TGCGCCAGCAGCCCGGGACAGACCATGAACACTGAAGCTTTCTTT TRBD1 TRBJ1-1 TRBV5-1 .
CASSQGQGWGETQYF TGCGCCAGCAGCCAAGGCCAGGGATGGGGAGAGACCCAGTACTTC . TRBJ2-5 TRBV4-1 .
CASSLDSNSPLHF TGTGCCAGCAGCTTAGACTCTAATTCACCCCTCCACTTT . TRBJ1-6 TRBV5-6 .
CASSGPGTSGGITDTQYF TGCGCCAGCAGTGGTCCCGGGACTAGCGGGGGGATCACAGATACGCAGTATTTT TRBD2 TRBJ2-3 TRBV10-1 .
CASSPTLDRAPQHF TGTGCCAGCTCACCGACCTTAGACAGGGCACCCCAGCATTTT TRBD1 TRBJ1-5 TRBV18 few
CASSLGGNDEQFF TGTGCCAGCAGCTTAGGAGGTAACGATGAGCAGTTCTTC . TRBJ2-1 TRBV7-2 .
CASVGTNSPLHF TGTGCCTCAGTGGGGACAAATTCACCCCTCCACTTT . TRBJ1-6 TRBV6-5 .
CAISGNLPGQGTGGYTF TGTGCCATCAGTGGAAATCTTCCGGGACAGGGTACGGGTGGCTACACCTTC TRBD1 TRBJ1-2 TRBV10-3 .
CASSLLGLNYGYTF TGTGCCAGCAGCCTTTTGGGGCTTAACTATGGCTACACCTTC . TRBJ1-2 TRBV9 few
CASSEPNHGLRPDTQYF TGTGCCAGCAGCGAGCCGAATCATGGACTTAGACCAGATACGCAGTATTTT . TRBJ2-3 TRBV9 .
CASTSPREGETQYF TGTGCCAGCACCTCACCGAGGGAGGGAGAGACCCAGTACTTC TRBD2 TRBJ2-5 TRBV5-4 .
CASSLKAGGFGYTF TGTGCCAGCAGCTTAAAGGCAGGGGGATTCGGCTACACCTTC TRBD1 TRBJ1-2 TRBV7-9 .
CASSYSRQGKNYGYTF TGTGCCAGCAGTTACTCGAGGCAAGGCAAAAACTATGGCTACACCTTC . TRBJ1-2 TRBV6-2/TRBV6-3 once
CASGPGTSKQYF TGTGCTAGTGGTCCCGGGACTAGCAAGCAGTACTTC TRBD2 TRBJ2-7 TRBV12-5 .
CAISAGLAGVPYEQYF TGTGCCATCAGTGCCGGCTTAGCGGGGGTTCCCTACGAGCAGTACTTC TRBD2 TRBJ2-7 TRBV10-3 few